Below, 7 T cell receptor beta chains from the same sample are listed, as sequenced in a study of identifying expanded T cells in peripheral blood. Assay: immunoSEQ multiplex PCR; the TCRdb copy retains only in-frame clones and omits some. The table lists about 50,000 clones, 70% to 85% of them singletons. Sequencing input: blood. The receptor source for this set is a person aged 18 to 70 in good health.

The chain has TRBV19 and TRBJ1-1; D not resolved. CDR1 is LNHDA and CDR2 is SQIVND in the germline V gene (reference sequence). The CDR3 consists of 15 residues. V lost 4 bases, J lost 4 bases, and 16 bases lay in between. CDR3 protein: CASSTGRSGGTEAFF. The CDR3 DNA sequence: TGTGCCAGTAGTACCGGACGCTCCGGTGGCACTGAAGCTTTCTTT. Variable domain in full (rest from reference TRBV19 and TRBJ1-1): DGGITQSPKYLFRKEGQNVTLSCEQNLNHDAMYWYRQDPGQGLRLIYYSQIVNDFQKGDIAEGYSVSREKKESFPLTVTSAQKNPTAFYLCASSTGRSGGTEAFFGQGTRLTVV.

The chain has TRBV29-1 and TRBJ2-1; the match to TRBD2 covers 11 bases. The CDR3 is made up of 17 amino acids. The trim removed 6 bases at V and 0 bases at J, leaving 10 bases unmatched. Germline-derived CDR1 and CDR2 are SQVTM and ANQGSEA. The CDR3 reads CSVPGLAEGSSYNEQFF. The DNA of the CDR3 is TGCAGCGTGCCGGGACTAGCGGAGGGGAGCTCCTACAATGAGCAGTTCTTC.

This clone was found a few times. The chain combines TRBV5-1 with TRBJ2-1; D might be TRBD2 (5 bases). In germline, CDR1 is SGHRS, CDR2 YFSETQ. Trimming pared 4 bases from V and 8 bases from J, leaving 19 bases between. The CDR3 covers 15 residues. CDR3 residues: CASSPPDGVTDEQFF. CDR3 nucleotide sequence: TGCGCCAGCAGCCCCCCCGACGGGGTCACGGATGAGCAGTTCTTC.

CDR3 in amino acids: CASSRTAGGSYNEQFF. The CDR3 coding sequence is TGTGCCAGTAGTCGTACAGCGGGAGGATCCTACAATGAGCAGTTCTTC. This chain joins TRBV19 and TRBJ2-1; TRBD2 matches at 9 bases. Germline CDR1 LNHDA, CDR2 SQIVND (reference sequence). The length of the CDR3 is 16 residues. With 5 bases clipped from V and 1 base from J, the junction kept 6 bases outside the gene matches.

This clone came up once. One junction end does not reproduce the germline sequence, and a read error may be involved. The chain uses TRBV19 and TRBJ1-2; the D is unclear. Germline V lookup: CDR1 LNHDA, CDR2 SQIVND (reference sequence). The CDR3 spans 13 residues. The CDR3 spells CDSRPVAYYGYTF. CDR3 coding DNA: TGTGACAGTAGACCGGTAGCCTATTATGGCTACACCTTC.

V gene TRBV5-1 combines with J gene TRBJ2-7; D is possibly TRBD1 or TRBD2 (6 bases each). The CDR3 length is 14 residues. Per germline, CDR1 SGHRS and CDR2 YFSETQ. V lost 0 bases to trimming and J lost 4 bases, with 11 bases between them. In nucleotides, the CDR3 is TGCGCCAGCAGCTTGGTTCGGGGGACATACGAGCAGTACGTC. It yields the protein CASSLVRGTYEQYV.

A note on this clone: The same CDR3 is also encoded by other DNA sequences in this sample. V and J are TRBV27 and TRBJ2-7, with D hard to call. This CDR3 is built from 15 residues. Trimming pared 3 bases from V and 0 bases from J, leaving 12 bases between. CDR1 and CDR2 from the germline V gene are MNHEY and SMNVEV (reference sequence). CDR3 nucleotides: TGTGCCAGCAGTTTGGGCTCGGCCAGCTCCTACGAGCAGTACTTC. Its translation is CASSLGSASSYEQYF.